This T cell receptor (beta chain) was captured by sequencing in a study of early T cells in non-severe SARS-CoV-2 infection (dated by TCRdb to about 2021). Background on the whole study: Bulk RNA from unsorted whole blood was used for TCR sequencing, so alpha and beta chains could not be paired. General findings and caveats noted by the study authors: Matching against VDJdb was skewed toward anti-spike CD8 responses, likely underestimated virus-specific expansions, and missed private and CD4 specificities.

The trim is 3 bases for V and 3 bases for J, with a gap of 16 bases between the germline ends. Inclusive of the bounding cysteine and phenylalanine, the CDR3 is 16 residues long. The retained sequence is limited to the CDR3, 48 bases, with the frame set at the first base. According to the germline V gene, CDR1 reads LGHNA and CDR2 reads YSLEER. This clonotype occurred many times. Which antigen it targets is not known. No much larger clone is present one base from it, and per-base qualities are unavailable. Set within a cohort of healthcare workers in London, UK, this nested case-control study involved weekly PCR testing of nasopharyngeal swabs along with blood sampling. Healthcare workers were enrolled in the week of the UK lockdown, from 23 to 31 March 2020, and were followed every week for up to 16 weeks. Libraries were built with 5' RACE. Data came from a NextSeq 500. Unique molecular identifiers were attached to individual cDNA molecules in the TCR library protocol so that sequencing error and PCR bias could be corrected. Both TCR alpha and beta chains were sequenced, and tight co-correlation was observed between alpha and beta sequence abundances in each sample. Per the original workflow: Decombinator V4 was used to annotate the V gene, J gene and CDR3 of the TCR sequences. TCRs were defined as expanded if a significant change between any two time points was detected under a Poisson model with p below 0.0001. TCR abundances were normalised to the total number of TCRs sequenced in each sample and reported as counts per million. TRAV1-2 paired with TRAJ12, TRAJ20 or TRAJ33 defined MAIT TCRs, while TRAV10 paired with TRAJ18 defined iNKT TCRs. VDJdb, accessed 1 November 2021, was searched for CMV, EBV and SARS-CoV-2 annotated TCRs, with TCRs annotated for multiple antigens excluded. TCRdb cleaned the public reads at Q25 with fastp, built clones with MiXCR and kept in-frame beta chains. Entries are consolidated by CDR3 protein sequence, retaining the most common genes and DNA. TCRdb, not the authors, supplied the V and J calls. In all, the sample holds about 61,000 distinct CDR3 sequences, and 9.5% to 14% of those were seen once. The top ten clonotypes cover 1.5% to 2% of the sample.

The specimen sequenced was whole blood. Here the chain combines TRBV4-3 and TRBJ2-3, with the identity of the D gene unclear. The sequence came from an adult who was a healthcare worker with PCR-confirmed SARS-CoV-2 infection or an uninfected control (not recorded which). Read as DNA, the sequence is TGCGCCAGCAGCCAGGAACATGAAAGACCTACAGATACGCAGTATTTT. It specifies CASSQEHERPTDTQYF.